Listed below are T cell receptor beta chains from one sample, sequenced in a study of shared clonotypes between healthy human individuals. Data came from immunoSEQ multiplex PCR; TCRdb stores just in-frame clones and leaves some out. Among about 2.4 million clones listed, around nine tenths were seen once. Source material: naive CD4+ T cells sorted from blood. These receptors were collected from a man between 18 and 29 years old in good health. The CDR3 runs from the conserved cysteine through the conserved F or W. The order of the fields is CDR3 protein, J gene, V gene.

CASSLSQGNEQYF,TRBJ2-7,TRBV5-1
CASSQGAPSRGFTYEQYF,TRBJ2-7,TRBV4-1
CASSPGLAGITYEQYF,TRBJ2-7,TRBV5-4
CASRYRANTGELFF,TRBJ2-2,TRBV2
CASGTGHADTGELFF,TRBJ2-2,TRBV5-1
CASSPGTGKDGYTF,TRBJ1-2,TRBV6-1
CASSLSLDISKGYEQYF,TRBJ2-7,TRBV28
CASSVDGRGWSTEAFF,TRBJ1-1,TRBV9
CASSLASGTGVGELFF,TRBJ2-2,TRBV7-9
CASSLELPGTDTQYF,TRBJ2-3,TRBV18
CASSSRQGGRRSPLHF,TRBJ1-6,TRBV28
CAWSDSPRNEKLFF,TRBJ1-4,TRBV30
CASSSTGTEAFF,TRBJ1-1,TRBV6-5
CASSRSSAYEQYF,TRBJ2-7,TRBV18
CASSYSIAQETQYF,TRBJ2-5,TRBV6-5
CAWSALGGGTEAFF,TRBJ1-1,TRBV30
CASSGGPSLTDTQYF,TRBJ2-3,TRBV6-1
CASSLQTNTEAFF,TRBJ1-1,TRBV5-1
CASSLRAGNTGELFF,TRBJ2-2,TRBV5-1
CASSEQGRTNEKLFF,TRBJ1-4,TRBV6-1
CASSQQGAYTNEKLFF,TRBJ1-4,TRBV28
CASSETGAAYNEQFF,TRBJ2-1,TRBV6-6
CASSLKVSVEYETQYF,TRBJ2-5,TRBV13
CASSARQGMSGELFF,TRBJ2-2,TRBV18
CASSLHTRTANTEAFF,TRBJ1-1,TRBV28
CAISETQGRGEQYF,TRBJ2-7,TRBV10-3
CASSHTGNLAGEAFF,TRBJ1-1,TRBV7-6
CATSPGGSGANVLTF,TRBJ2-6,TRBV15
CASRDRGNQPQHF,TRBJ1-5,TRBV19
CAIRTSGGTGELFF,TRBJ2-2,TRBV10-3
CASSSGRGGTDTQYF,TRBJ2-3,TRBV7-9
CAISYGQGYEQYF,.,TRBV10-3
CASSRTGSYEQYF,TRBJ2-7,TRBV2
CASSLGGQGTANEKLFF,TRBJ1-4,TRBV27
CASSSSYATNEKLFF,TRBJ1-4,TRBV5-1
CATSQGNYGYTF,TRBJ1-2,TRBV6-6
CASSPQDGANVLTF,TRBJ2-6,TRBV14
CAWSRNRKSTGELFF,TRBJ2-2,TRBV30
CASSYQGARTGELFF,TRBJ2-2,TRBV6-5
CASSQENGSEQYF,TRBJ2-7,TRBV4-3
CASSRPLGGELFF,TRBJ2-2,TRBV7-9
CASSLAVATYGQYF,TRBJ2-7,TRBV5-1
CASSEVEGRGETQYF,TRBJ2-5,TRBV2
CASSERTSFSYEQYF,TRBJ2-7,TRBV6-1
CASSVDRGRTGYTF,TRBJ1-2,TRBV5-6
CASSPGSGKETQYF,TRBJ2-5,TRBV18
CASSLEGGNTEAFF,TRBJ1-1,TRBV7-2
CASSPRGQGAAGAGNTIYF,TRBJ1-3,TRBV9
CASSLSSGTDTQYF,TRBJ2-3,TRBV7-7
CASSLEAGVSYEQYF,TRBJ2-7,TRBV5-1
CASSFAGSSGANVLTF,TRBJ2-6,TRBV7-2
CASSPDRVSGETQYF,TRBJ2-5,TRBV9
CASSVGEGAGNEQYF,TRBJ2-7,TRBV9
CASSTLRDREREKLFF,TRBJ1-4,TRBV19